This T cell receptor beta chain comes out of a study of blood T cells in healthy people across ages. Whole-study results and caveats: While age rose, TCR beta diversity per million T cells dropped in a roughly linear way.

A note on this clonotype: Its target is not known.

Drawing of peripheral blood yielded 8.5 to 10 milliliters from each donor. CDR1 and CDR2 from the germline V gene are MDHEN and SYDVKM. The CDR3 loop spans 14 amino acids. Trimming removed 2 bases at V and 1 base at J, with 8 bases between. Next came a second PCR, run for about 7 to 12 cycles, which used a sample-barcoded 5' primer along with a J-beta primer mix. TCRdb independently ran MiXCR on the 5' RACE reads; one entry per CDR3 protein. The data hold 350,000 to 450,000 distinct CDR3 sequences, with 45% to 60% observed a single time. Sequences were obtained from blood. The chain employs TRBV28 and TRBJ1-2; D gene ambiguous. This TCR derives from a man aged 60 to 75 in good health. DNA for the CDR3: TGTGCCAGCAGTTTACTTCACTTTAACTATGGCTACACCTTC. Protein: CASSLLHFNYGYTF.